The source of this TCR beta chain is a study of blood T cell repertoires in COVID-19 (dated by TCRdb to the early 2020s). Broadly, across the study: The collaborator samples originated in the United States, Italy and Spain and spanned the acute and convalescent phases of COVID-19. The material from the prospective study consisted of cDNA or gDNA derived from T cells, B-cell-depleted T cells, or PBMCs. Deeply sampled blood TCRbeta repertoires from subjects exposed to, actively infected with, or recovered from COVID-19 were included in the dataset. A freely available public database, intended as a resource for researchers studying the immune response to SARS-CoV-2, is where the repertoires were released. The samples were drawn from the first 160 participants of the ongoing ImmuneRACE study and from 950 to 1,500 subjects provided by 6 global collaborators. A de-identified subject ID, COVID-19 status, age in years and sex were almost always included in the sample metadata. Where HLA class I and class II types were available, the types were taken from metadata supplied by the sample provider, not from assay-based typing. What the authors observed across the whole study: Clinical and demographic metadata were provided uncurated, with the amount varying by source and participant.

About this clone itself: No cognate antigen has been identified for it. No qualities accompany the bases; no much larger clone lies one base away.

One collaborating source in Seattle enrolled patients while the patients were actively infected and followed the patients over time throughout the course of disease. Each collaborating institution followed its own protocols to collect whole blood in K2EDTA tubes. For TCRbeta analysis, collaborators shipped samples in one of three forms: frozen whole blood, isolated PBMCs, or DNA extracted from either of those sample types. V loses 4 bases of germline sequence and J loses 7 bases, and the interval between the two ends is 18 bases. Based on the germline V gene, the CDR1 and CDR2 sequences are SGDLS and YYNGEE. Including the terminal cysteine and phenylalanine, the CDR3 comprises 15 residues. The only DNA kept is the CDR3, 45 bases in frame from the first base. TCRbeta CDR3 regions were amplified from genomic DNA using the immunoSEQ Assay, a bias-controlled multiplex PCR. Processing in the source paper ran as follows. The number of nucleated cells in each sample was estimated by amplification of reference gene primers within the assay. Sequence reads were collapsed and filtered to measure the absolute abundance of every unique TCRbeta CDR3 rearrangement. For each sample, productive Simpson clonality was calculated as the square root of Simpson's diversity index over productive rearrangements. In TCRdb, the immuneACCESS table is reduced to in-frame sequences with V and J assigned. These tables do not hold every clone; where another copy was compared, an unresolved V gene accounts for under half, and the others remain unexplained. The DNA gave D and trimming, while V, J and clone size come from that table. This sample has 410,000 or so clones in its table, and 75% to 90% of those were observed once. The biggest ten clones account for about 1.4% of the sample.

Sequencing used peripheral blood. The sequence links TRBV9 to TRBJ2-1, with a tentative D gene TRBD1 over 6 matching bases. The clonotype comes from a woman aged 40 to 50 with COVID-19, enrolled during active disease. The CDR3 loop reads CASSQGSQSQNEQFF. The sequenced DNA: TGTGCCAGCAGCCAGGGGTCCCAGTCCCAGAATGAGCAGTTCTTC.